A single sample is the source of the 25 T cell receptor beta chains below, sequenced in a study of monozygotic twins with inflammatory bowel disease (dated by TCRdb to between 2018 and 2021). Libraries came from 5' RACE. Sequencing was performed on an Illumina HiSeq 2500. One entry per CDR3 protein sequence results from the TCRdb reprocessing of the reads, with DNA left out. The sample's clone listing holds hundreds of thousands of distinct CDR3 sequences. The biggest ten clones account for about 2.4% of the sample. Sequenced input: blood. These receptors all stem from a human donor with ulcerative colitis or Crohn's disease, or a healthy co-twin of an affected twin (not recorded which).

The genes are TRBV5-1 and TRBJ2-6. The germline CDR1 and CDR2 sequences are SGHRS and YFSETQ. The CDR3 spans 13 residues. This chain's CDR3 is CASTASGANVLTF.

This chain uses TRBV6-2 or TRBV6-3 with TRBJ1-5; checking the TCRdb D call of TRBD1 is not possible without DNA. This CDR3 contains 15 residues. Germline V CDR1 and CDR2: MNHEY, SVGEGT. CDR3 sequence: CASSTLDRGNQPQHF.

The rearrangement uses TRBV29-1 and TRBJ1-1; lacking DNA, the TRBD1 call made by TCRdb goes unchecked. The CDR3 consists of 13 residues. Germline assignment: CDR1 SQVTM and CDR2 ANQGSEA. This CDR3 is CSAERQEVTEAFF.

This chain links TRBV19 with TRBJ2-6; TCRdb names TRBD1, which stays unverified in the absence of DNA. Germline V gene data show CDR1 as LNHDA and CDR2 as SQIVND (reference sequence). This CDR3 is built from 15 residues. Here the CDR3 reads CASSIVGDGANVLTF.

The gene calls are TRBV2 and TRBJ2-1; the D call of TRBD1 rests on TCRdb alone, since no DNA is present to check it. Germline V gives CDR1 SNHLY, CDR2 FYNNEI. CDR3 length equals 12 residues. The chain's CDR3 is CASSGRVGEQFF.

CDR3 in amino acids: CASSHGGWGETQYF. This chain joins TRBV7-8 and TRBJ2-5; TCRdb gives TRBD2 as the D gene, but with no DNA this cannot be confirmed. Germline values: CDR1 SGHVS, CDR2 FQNEAQ. The CDR3 is made up of 14 amino acids. The variable domain in full, with the rest retrieved from reference TRBV7-8 and TRBJ2-5, is GAGVSQSPRYKVAKRGQDVALRCDPISGHVSLFWYQQALGQGPEFLTYFQNEAQLDKSGLPSDRFFAERPEGSVSTLKIQRTQQEDSAVYLCASSHGGWGETQYFGPGTRLLVL.

V usage is TRBV5-6 and J usage is TRBJ1-2; TCRdb reports TRBD1, a call that lacks DNA to check it against. Looked up from germline, CDR1 is SGHDT and CDR2 is YYEEEE. This CDR3 has 14 residues. The CDR3 reads CASSLMGPAAGDTF.

This chain joins TRBV12-3 or TRBV12-4 and TRBJ2-7; TCRdb lists TRBD1, though no DNA is available to test this call. The CDR3 contains 16 residues. The CDR3 region is CASSRRLEGANYEQYF.

The V gene is TRBV29-1, the J gene TRBJ2-3; TCRdb names TRBD1, which stays unverified in the absence of DNA. The V gene's germline CDR1 is SQVTM and CDR2 ANQGSEA. The CDR3 runs 14 residues. The CDR3 loop is CSVRGGRGADTQYF.

CDR3 loop: CASSLVASGSSGANVLTF. V usage is TRBV7-6 and J usage is TRBJ2-6; TCRdb proposes TRBD1, but this gene call is untestable without DNA. The germline gives CDR1 SGHVS, CDR2 FNYEAQ. The CDR3 extends over 18 amino acids.

This chain joins TRBV7-8 and TRBJ1-1. CDR1 and CDR2 (germline): SGHVS, FQNEAQ. There are 14 residues in the CDR3. The CDR3 is CASSLLSGNTEAFF.

The CDR3 loop is CASNPTGGLDTEAFF. The V call is TRBV5-1, the J call TRBJ1-1; TCRdb indicates TRBD1, and absent DNA this call remains unverified. CDR3 length: 15 residues. In germline, CDR1 is SGHRS, CDR2 YFSETQ.

The V call is TRBV5-1, the J call TRBJ2-2. From germline, CDR1 is SGHRS and CDR2 YFSETQ. This CDR3 is built from 16 residues. CDR3 amino acids: CASSLGIRTNTGELFF.

The chain has TRBV30 and TRBJ1-1. CDR3 length: 11 residues. CDR1 GTSNPN and CDR2 SVGIG come from the germline V gene (reference sequence). The CDR3: CAWSVGRKAFF. Full variable domain (missing parts from reference TRBV30 and TRBJ1-1): SQTIHQWPATLVQPVGSPLSLECTVEGTSNPNLYWYRQAAGRGLQLLFYSVGIGQISSEVPQNLSASRPQDRQFILSSKKLLLSDSGFYLCAWSVGRKAFFGQGTRLTVV.

V gene TRBV9 combines with J gene TRBJ2-5. Germline lookup yields CDR1 SGDLS and CDR2 YYNGEE. CDR3 length: 14 residues. CDR3 protein: CASSVEGLSETQYF. Looking up the rest from reference TRBV9 and TRBJ2-5 gives the full variable domain: DSGVTQTPKHLITATGQRVTLRCSPRSGDLSVYWYQQSLDQGLQFLIQYYNGEERAKGNILERFSAQQFPDLHSELNLSSLELGDSALYFCASSVEGLSETQYFGPGTRLLVL.

The chain links TRBV2 to TRBJ1-6. This CDR3 has 13 amino acids. CDR1 SNHLY and CDR2 FYNNEI come from the germline V gene. CDR3 in amino acids: CASVLVLNSPLHF.

The V gene is TRBV7-8, the J gene TRBJ1-2; no DNA is available, so the TRBD1 call from TCRdb remains unchecked. The CDR3 extends over 15 amino acids. Per germline, CDR1 SGHVS and CDR2 FQNEAQ. CDR3 sequence reads: CASRPQGLPNYGYTF.

This chain joins TRBV24-1 and TRBJ1-5; the D gene TCRdb calls, TRBD1, cannot be checked with no DNA. The CDR3 runs 14 residues. The germline V gene has CDR1 KGHDR and CDR2 SFDVKD. CDR3 residues: CATSTKGGNQPQHF.

The chain combines TRBV29-1 with TRBJ2-2; as DNA is missing, the TRBD1 call by TCRdb cannot be tested. CDR1 and CDR2 (germline): SQVTM, ANQGSEA. The CDR3 spans 14 residues. The CDR3 region is CSVEVQGHTGELFF.

The J gene is TRBJ2-3, the V gene TRBV7-2; as DNA is missing, the TRBD2 call by TCRdb cannot be tested. This CDR3 region has 16 residues. The germline gives CDR1 SGHTA, CDR2 FQGNSA. The CDR3 here is CASSSLGGGHTDTQYF.

This sequence joins TRBV19 and TRBJ2-1; there is no DNA to check the TCRdb D call of TRBD1. From germline, CDR1 is LNHDA and CDR2 SQIVND (reference sequence). The CDR3 runs to 16 residues. CDR3 protein: CASSMMSGQAYNEQFF.

V usage is TRBV12-3 or TRBV12-4 and J usage is TRBJ2-7; TCRdb's D gene call, TRBD2, goes unchecked for lack of DNA. The CDR3 has 15 residues. CDR3 protein: CASSPLAGGSYEQYF.

The V call is TRBV28, the J call TRBJ2-2; absent DNA, TCRdb's TRBD2 call cannot be checked. The CDR3 contains 16 residues. The germline CDR1 and CDR2 sequences are MDHEN and SYDVKM. The CDR3 loop is CASSRPGLAGGGELFF.

The J gene is TRBJ2-1, the V gene TRBV6-1; with no DNA, the TCRdb D assignment of TRBD2 cannot be verified. The germline gives CDR1 MNHNS, CDR2 SASEGT. This CDR3 is built from 12 residues. This chain's CDR3 is CASRGISHEQFF.

The CDR3 here is CAWSTSGGAGEQYF. V is TRBV30 and J is TRBJ2-7; lacking DNA, the TRBD2 call made by TCRdb goes unchecked. The germline gives CDR1 GTSNPN, CDR2 SVGIG (reference sequence). The CDR3 runs 14 residues.